This T cell receptor beta chain originates from a study of cytotoxic CD8 clonotypes in ibrutinib-treated CLL. Points from the study as a whole: Ibrutinib response saw clonality rise, and progression saw it return toward baseline.

Comments on this clone: The antigen is unknown.

Assay: immunoSEQ multiplex PCR; the TCRdb copy retains only in-frame clones and omits some. This sample has 60,000 to 75,000 clones, with 90% found just once. The receptor was derived from a human donor with chronic lymphocytic leukemia. The source material was PBMCs, sampled after 12 months of ibrutinib treatment.

CDR3 sequence: CASGLQTGYEQYF. The CDR3 coding sequence is TGTGCCAGCGGACTCCAGACAGGGTACGAGCAGTACTTC. The chain recombines TRBV7-9 with TRBJ2-7; 7 positions match TRBD1. With V trimmed by 8 bases and J by 4 bases, 8 bases remained unmatched. The CDR3 length is 13 residues. Germline CDR1 is SEHNR and CDR2 is FQNEAQ (reference sequence).